This T cell receptor (beta chain) came from a study of CD8+ T cells in alopecia areata. This CDR3 comprises 14 residues. CDR1 and CDR2 from the germline V gene are GTSNPN and SVGIG (reference sequence). V was pared by 4 bases and J by 3 bases, with 12 bases between. Stated treatment: oral pan-JAK inhibitor, 5-10 mg twice daily. Extraction of RNA preceded its reverse transcription into cDNA, which served as the sequencing template. Some clones are missing from TCRdb's copy, which holds only in-frame ones; the method was immunoSEQ multiplex PCR. The sample yields 90,000 to 130,000 clones, about three fifths seen once.

V gene TRBV30 combines with J gene TRBJ2-2, with D unresolved. The material sequenced was CD8+ T cells sorted from blood, taken at week 24, from a patient treated with tofacitinib. The sequence came from a human donor with alopecia areata. The CDR3 is CAWTPGPYTGELFF. The CDR3 bases are TGTGCCTGGACCCCCGGGCCCTACACCGGGGAGCTGTTTTTT.